Listed here are 21 T cell receptor beta chains from one sample, sequenced in a study of blood T cell repertoires in COVID-19. TCRdb keeps only in-frame clones here, not all; method: immunoSEQ multiplex PCR. This table holds about 240,000 clones, around 86% found once. Sequencing input: PBMCs or T cells enriched from blood (not recorded which). All receptors derive from a woman in her forties with acute COVID-19.

The rearrangement links TRBV21-1 to TRBJ2-1; TRBD2, the D gene given by the table, was not confirmed from the DNA. TRBV21-1 is flagged as a pseudogene. The CDR3 covers 18 residues. CDR3 sequence (DNA): TGTGCCAGCAGCATCCGGACTAACCGAGCAACTGTCTACAATGAGCAGTTCTTC. Translation: CASSIRTNRATVYNEQFF.

This chain uses TRBV12-5 with TRBJ2-7; D gene uncertain. Germline loops: CDR1 LGHNT, CDR2 FRNRAP. This CDR3 contains 13 residues. The V gene lost 2 bases and the J gene lost 4 bases, with 9 bases spanning the gap. CDR3 sequence (DNA): TGTGCTAGTGGTTTGAGCCCCATATACGAGCAGTACTTC. Translating it yields CASGLSPIYEQYF.

The chain recombines TRBV5-1 with TRBJ1-1; D may be TRBD1 (6 bases). V lost 8 bases to trimming and J lost 9 bases, with 20 bases between them. Germline lookup yields CDR1 SGHRS and CDR2 YFSETQ. The CDR3 consists of 13 residues. The CDR3 loop is CASTEMRGQQAFF. In nucleotides, the CDR3 is TGCGCCAGTACCGAAATGCGGGGGCAACAAGCTTTCTTT.

The chain carries TRBV5-1 and TRBJ2-1; 7 bases map to TRBD2. Germline values: CDR1 SGHRS, CDR2 YFSETQ. The V segment lost 5 bases and the J segment 7 bases; nucleotides outside the gene matches: 9. The CDR3 runs 14 residues. The chain's CDR3 is CASRPSGIPNEQFF. The DNA for the CDR3 is TGCGCCAGCAGACCCAGCGGGATACCGAATGAGCAGTTCTTC.

This clone was observed a handful of times. The chain joins TRBV9 to TRBJ1-6; D remains ambiguous. Trimming took 0 bases from V and 7 from J, leaving 11 bases between them. CDR3 length equals 15 residues. The germline CDR1 and CDR2 sequences are SGDLS and YYNGEE. The CDR3 DNA sequence: TGTGCCAGCAGCGTAGATGTGACATGGAATTCACCCCTCCACTTT. Translation: CASSVDVTWNSPLHF.

This rearrangement joins TRBV15 to TRBJ2-1; 9 bases are shared with TRBD2. The length of the CDR3 is 16 residues. The V gene's germline CDR1 is LNHNV and CDR2 YYDKDF (reference sequence). V shed 1 base, J shed 0 bases, and the junction held 1 base outside the gene matches. CDR3 protein: CATSRATSGSYNEQFF. CDR3 in DNA: TGTGCCACCAGCAGAGCGACTAGCGGCTCCTACAATGAGCAGTTCTTC.

V and J are TRBV11-3 and TRBJ1-1; D gene ambiguous. The V gene's germline CDR1 is SGHNT and CDR2 YENEEA. The V end was cut by 5 bases, the J end by 9 bases, with 13 bases between. The CDR3 spans 12 residues. The CDR3 loop is CASSRARDKAFF. The CDR3 nucleotides read TGTGCCAGCAGCCGGGCACGGGATAAAGCTTTCTTT.

The V and J genes are TRBV7-9 and TRBJ2-7; D perhaps matches TRBD1 (6 bases). This CDR3 is built from 14 residues. Germline CDR1 SEHNR, CDR2 FQNEAQ (reference sequence). V was clipped by 4 bases and J by 2 bases, with 12 bases between them. The CDR3 DNA reads TGTGCCAGCAGCTCAATGACAGGTACCTACGAGCAGTACTTC. It is translated as CASSSMTGTYEQYF.

The chain couples TRBV14 to TRBJ1-2, with 7 bases aligning to TRBD1. This CDR3 spans 15 amino acids. The trim removed 1 base at V and 3 bases at J, leaving 5 bases unmatched. Germline values: CDR1 SGHDN, CDR2 FVKESK. The CDR3, as DNA: TGTGCCAGCAGCCAAGGACAGGGAGTGTACTATGGCTACACCTTC. Its protein product is CASSQGQGVYYGYTF.

The V call is TRBV30, the J call TRBJ2-7, with 9 bases lining up with TRBD1. This CDR3 comprises 14 residues. The ends lost 2 bases at V and 3 bases at J; junction bases unmatched: 5. Germline CDR1 GTSNPN, CDR2 SVGIG (reference sequence). The CDR3 sequence is CAWSRRTGDYEQYF. CDR3 bases: TGTGCCTGGAGTAGGAGGACAGGGGACTACGAGCAGTACTTC. Looking up the rest from reference TRBV30 and TRBJ2-7 gives the full variable domain: SQTIHQWPATLVQPVGSPLSLECTVEGTSNPNLYWYRQAAGRGLQLLFYSVGIGQISSEVPQNLSASRPQDRQFILSSKKLLLSDSGFYLCAWSRRTGDYEQYFGPGTRLTVT.

The chain is built from TRBV9 and TRBJ1-2, with 7 nucleotides matching TRBD1. This CDR3 is 14 amino acids long. The germline gives CDR1 SGDLS, CDR2 YYNGEE. V gave up 4 bases and J gave up 7 bases; unmatched junction bases: 10. This CDR3 is CASSRSEGGRGYTF. The DNA of the CDR3 is TGTGCCAGCAGCCGGAGCGAAGGGGGCCGTGGCTACACCTTC. Complete variable domain (other parts from reference TRBV9 and TRBJ1-2): DSGVTQTPKHLITATGQRVTLRCSPRSGDLSVYWYQQSLDQGLQFLIQYYNGEERAKGNILERFSAQQFPDLHSELNLSSLELGDSALYFCASSRSEGGRGYTFGSGTRLTVV.

This clone has only a few counts. The chain carries TRBV11-3 and TRBJ2-7; no clear D gene. CDR3 size: 13 residues. The V end lost 0 bases, the J end lost 5 bases, and 8 bases lay between the germline ends. The germline CDR1 and CDR2 sequences are SGHNT and YENEEA. In DNA form, the CDR3 reads TGTGCCAGCAGCTTAGAGTATGGGCACGAGCAGTACTTC. Protein product: CASSLEYGHEQYF.

The gene calls are TRBV25-1 and TRBJ1-2, with a tentative D call TRBD1 (6 bases). CDR3 length: 14 amino acids. Deletions cut 4 bases from V and 2 bases from J, with 11 bases between. CDR1 and CDR2 (germline): MGHDK, SYGVNS. CDR3 in DNA: TGTGCCAGCAGTGGACGTCAGGGGAACTATGGCTACACCTTC. Its protein is CASSGRQGNYGYTF.

In this sample, this clone turned up once. The V call is TRBV28, the J call TRBJ2-4, with a possible D match to TRBD1 (5 bases). V was clipped by 9 bases and J by 3 bases, with 18 bases between them. This CDR3 comprises 15 residues. The germline V gene encodes CDR1 MDHEN and CDR2 SYDVKM. CDR3: CASQTRLTGKNIQYF. The CDR3 region has the DNA TGTGCCAGTCAGACTCGTCTTACAGGCAAAAACATTCAGTACTTC.

The chain joins TRBV12-5 to TRBJ2-2, with a possible D match to TRBD1 (6 bases). Trimming took 0 bases from V and 3 from J, leaving 14 bases between them. Per germline, CDR1 LGHNT and CDR2 FRNRAP. The CDR3 runs 17 residues. The CDR3 sequence is CASGLVLSGQYTGELFF. For the CDR3, the DNA is TGTGCTAGTGGTTTGGTACTTTCCGGACAGTACACCGGGGAGCTGTTTTTT.

The chain recombines TRBV9 with TRBJ2-5; D call uncertain. Trimming pared 0 bases from V and 2 bases from J, leaving 8 bases between. The CDR3 length is 14 residues. Per germline, CDR1 SGDLS and CDR2 YYNGEE. The CDR3 DNA reads as TGTGCCAGCAGCGTAGGGTTCGGGCAAGAGACCCAGTACTTC. It yields the protein CASSVGFGQETQYF.

This rearrangement joins TRBV5-1 to TRBJ2-2, with 11 bases matching TRBD1. Germline V gene lookup returns CDR1 SGHRS and CDR2 YFSETQ. V lost 5 bases, J lost 6 bases, and 6 bases stayed unmatched. CDR3 length: 15 amino acids. CDR3 coding DNA: TGCGCCAGCAGTCGCCCGGGACAGGGGGCCGGGGAGCTGTTTTTT. It codes for CASSRPGQGAGELFF. Supplemented by reference TRBV5-1 and TRBJ2-2, the full variable domain reads KAGVTQTPRYLIKTRGQQVTLSCSPISGHRSVSWYQQTPGQGLQFLFEYFSETQRNKGNFPGRFSGRQFSNSRSEMNVSTLELGDSALYLCASSRPGQGAGELFFGEGSRLTVL.

This chain uses TRBV9 with TRBJ2-2, with 11 positions matching TRBD2. The ends lost 0 bases at V and 9 bases at J; junction bases unmatched: 7. Germline values: CDR1 SGDLS, CDR2 YYNGEE. This CDR3 has 16 amino acids. The CDR3 loop is CASSVGTSGSFRELFF. The CDR3 DNA sequence: TGTGCCAGCAGCGTAGGCACTAGCGGGAGTTTCCGGGAGCTGTTTTTT.

V is TRBV7-3 and J is TRBJ1-1; D unclear. Looked up from germline, CDR1 is SGHTA and CDR2 is FQGTGA. The CDR3 totals 14 residues. V was clipped by 3 bases and J by 0 bases, with 8 bases between them. CDR3 DNA sequence: TGTGCCAGCAGCTTCGAGGGAATGAACACTGAAGCTTTCTTT. This sequence encodes CASSFEGMNTEAFF.

This clone was counted once. CDR3: CASSPLRGSSYNEQFF. Here the CDR3 DNA reads TGTGCCAGCAGCCCTCTACGCGGGAGCTCCTACAATGAGCAGTTCTTC. The rearrangement links TRBV11-3 to TRBJ2-1, with 7 bases aligning to TRBD2. J lost 0 bases, V lost 5 bases, and 7 bases had no gene match. The CDR3 is made up of 16 amino acids. The germline V gene has CDR1 SGHNT and CDR2 YENEEA.

The V and J genes are TRBV11-3 and TRBJ2-1, with D perhaps TRBD2 (5 bases). The CDR3 loop spans 12 amino acids. The germline V gene encodes CDR1 SGHNT and CDR2 YENEEA. V was trimmed by 7 bases and J by 7 bases, leaving 11 bases between them. CDR3: CASTPRGNEQFF. Written as DNA, the CDR3 is TGTGCCAGCACCCCACGGGGAAATGAGCAGTTCTTC.